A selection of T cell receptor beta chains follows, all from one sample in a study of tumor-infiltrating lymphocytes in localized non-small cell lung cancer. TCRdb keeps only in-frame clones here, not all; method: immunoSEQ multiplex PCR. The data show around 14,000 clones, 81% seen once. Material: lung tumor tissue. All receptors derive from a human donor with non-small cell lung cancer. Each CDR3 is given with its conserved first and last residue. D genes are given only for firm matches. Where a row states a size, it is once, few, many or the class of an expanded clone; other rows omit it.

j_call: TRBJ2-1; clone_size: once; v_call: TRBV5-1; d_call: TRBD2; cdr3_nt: TGCGCCAGCAGCTTGGGGGGGCTAGCGGGAGTTTCTGAGCAGTTCTTC; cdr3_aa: CASSLGGLAGVSEQFF
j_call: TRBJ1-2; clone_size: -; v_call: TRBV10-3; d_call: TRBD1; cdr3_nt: TGTGCCATCAGCGACAGGGTCTTATTCTATGGCTACACCTTC; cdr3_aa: CAISDRVLFYGYTF
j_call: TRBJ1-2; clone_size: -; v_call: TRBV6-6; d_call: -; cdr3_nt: TGTGCCAGCAGTTACTCGGGGGCGCGGGACTATGGCTACACCTTC; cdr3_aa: CASSYSGARDYGYTF
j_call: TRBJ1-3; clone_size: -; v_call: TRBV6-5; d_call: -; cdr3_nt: TGTGCCAGCAGTTACGGGTCAGGGCAAGGAAACACCATATATTTT; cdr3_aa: CASSYGSGQGNTIYF
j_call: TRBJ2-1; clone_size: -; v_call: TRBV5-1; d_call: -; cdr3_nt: TGCGCCAGCAGCCGTATTGGGCGGGAAGGTCCCAATGAGCAGTTCTTC; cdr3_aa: CASSRIGREGPNEQFF
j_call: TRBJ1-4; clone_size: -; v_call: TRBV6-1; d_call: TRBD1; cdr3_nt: TGTGCCAGCAGGGGACAGGGTGCGGGTAATGAAAAACTGTTTTTT; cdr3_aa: CASRGQGAGNEKLFF
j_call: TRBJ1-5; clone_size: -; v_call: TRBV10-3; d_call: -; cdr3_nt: TGTGCCATCAGTGAACAGAGCAATCAGCCCCAGCATTTT; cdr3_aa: CAISEQSNQPQHF
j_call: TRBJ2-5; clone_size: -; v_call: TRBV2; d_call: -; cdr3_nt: TGTGCCATCACGGGGGACGGAGAGACCCAGTACTTC; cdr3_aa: CAITGDGETQYF
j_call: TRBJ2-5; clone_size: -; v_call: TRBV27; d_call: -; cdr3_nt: TGTGCCAGCAGTTTATGGGGGGCTCCATATGAGACCCAGTACTTC; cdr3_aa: CASSLWGAPYETQYF
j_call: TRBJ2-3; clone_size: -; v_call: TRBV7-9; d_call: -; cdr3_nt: TGTGCCAGCAGCTTGAATAGCCAAAGCACAGATACGCAGTATTTT; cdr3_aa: CASSLNSQSTDTQYF
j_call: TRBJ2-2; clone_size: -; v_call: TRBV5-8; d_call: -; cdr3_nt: TGTGCCAGCAGAAGTCCGGGAAAGGACGCCGGGGAGCTGTTTTTT; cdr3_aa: CASRSPGKDAGELFF
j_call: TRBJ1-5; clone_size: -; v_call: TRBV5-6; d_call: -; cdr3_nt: TGTGCCAGCAGCTTGCGGTCTTATAGCAATCAGCCCCAGCATTTT; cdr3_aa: CASSLRSYSNQPQHF
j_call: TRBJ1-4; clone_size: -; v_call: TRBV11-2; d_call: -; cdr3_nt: TGTGCCAGCAGCTTAGCGGGGAAACTGTTTTTT; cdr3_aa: CASSLAGKLFF
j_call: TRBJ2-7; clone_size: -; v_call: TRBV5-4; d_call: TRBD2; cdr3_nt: TGTGCCAGCAGCTCCGGGTCGACTAGCGGTTCCTACGAGCAGTACTTC; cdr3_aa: CASSSGSTSGSYEQYF
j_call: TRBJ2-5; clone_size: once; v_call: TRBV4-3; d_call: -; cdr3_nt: TGCGCCAGCAGCCTACAGGGCCGGGGAGAGACCCAGTACTTC; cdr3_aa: CASSLQGRGETQYF
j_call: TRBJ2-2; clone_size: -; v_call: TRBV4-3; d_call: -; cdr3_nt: TGCGCCAGCAGCCAAGAATTCGTGGACACCGGGGAGCTGTTTTTT; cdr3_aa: CASSQEFVDTGELFF
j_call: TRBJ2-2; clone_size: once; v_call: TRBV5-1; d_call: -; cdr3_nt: TGCGCCAGCAGCTTGAGTCCCACCGGGGAGCTGTTTTTT; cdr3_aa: CASSLSPTGELFF
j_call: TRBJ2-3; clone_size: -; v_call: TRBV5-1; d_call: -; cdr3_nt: TGCGCCAGCAGCTTGTGGGATAGGGGTCCAGATACGCAGTATTTT; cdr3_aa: CASSLWDRGPDTQYF
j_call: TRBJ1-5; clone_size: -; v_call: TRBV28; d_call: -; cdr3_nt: TGTGCCAGCAGTTTCCGGGACGGATCATCGCCCCAGCATTTT; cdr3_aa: CASSFRDGSSPQHF
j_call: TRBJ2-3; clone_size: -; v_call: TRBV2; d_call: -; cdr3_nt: TGTGCCAGCAGTCTCACAGATACGCAGTATTTT; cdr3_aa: CASSLTDTQYF
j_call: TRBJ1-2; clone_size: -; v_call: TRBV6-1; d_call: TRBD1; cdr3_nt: TGTGCCAGCAGTGTACCCGGGACAGGGGGCGAAGGCTACACCTTC; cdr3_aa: CASSVPGTGGEGYTF
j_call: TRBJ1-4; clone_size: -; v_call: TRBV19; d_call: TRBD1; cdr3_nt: TGTGCCAGTAGTATGCTGACAGGGGCGGGGGAAAAACTGTTTTTT; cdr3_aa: CASSMLTGAGEKLFF
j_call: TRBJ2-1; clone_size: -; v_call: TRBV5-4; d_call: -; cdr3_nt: TGTGCCAGCAGCGCCGCCCCCGGCGGAGGGGTCTACAATGAGCAGTTCTTC; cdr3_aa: CASSAAPGGGVYNEQFF
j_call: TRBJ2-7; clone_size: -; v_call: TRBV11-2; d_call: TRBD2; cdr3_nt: TGTGCCAGCAGCCCTAGCGGGGGACAGTCGAGCTCCTACGAGCAGTACTTC; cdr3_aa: CASSPSGGQSSSYEQYF
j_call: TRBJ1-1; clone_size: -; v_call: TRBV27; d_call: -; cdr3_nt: TGTGCCAGCAGTTCGGAACACAGGAACACTGAAGCTTTCTTT; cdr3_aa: CASSSEHRNTEAFF
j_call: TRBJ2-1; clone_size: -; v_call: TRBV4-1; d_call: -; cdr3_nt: TGCGCCAGCAGCCAAGCCCCACTCCGGACCTACAATGAGCAGTTCTTC; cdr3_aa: CASSQAPLRTYNEQFF
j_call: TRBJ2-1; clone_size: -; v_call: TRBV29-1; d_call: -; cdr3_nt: TGCAGCGTTGAAAGCAGACGCTCCTACAATGAGCAGTTCTTC; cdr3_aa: CSVESRRSYNEQFF
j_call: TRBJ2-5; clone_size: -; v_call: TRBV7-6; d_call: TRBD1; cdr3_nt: TGTGCCAGCAGCGCCAACAGGGGTCTCCAAGAGACCCAGTACTTC; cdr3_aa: CASSANRGLQETQYF
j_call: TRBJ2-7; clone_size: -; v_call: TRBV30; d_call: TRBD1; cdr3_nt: TGTGCCTGGAGTGTACTGGACAGGGCGCAGTACTTC; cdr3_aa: CAWSVLDRAQYF
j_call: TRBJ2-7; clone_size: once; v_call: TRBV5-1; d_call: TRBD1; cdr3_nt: TGCGCCAGCAGCTTTTTGGAGACAGGGGGGCCCTACGAGCAGTACTTC; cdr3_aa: CASSFLETGGPYEQYF
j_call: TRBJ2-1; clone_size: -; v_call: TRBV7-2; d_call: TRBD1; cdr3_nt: TGTGCCAGCAGCTTAGGGGGACAGGGAGGGTATGAGCAGTTCTTC; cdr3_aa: CASSLGGQGGYEQFF
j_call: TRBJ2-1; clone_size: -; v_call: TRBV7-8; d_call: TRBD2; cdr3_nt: TGTGCCAGCAGCTTAGTGGGCGTGGGGTCTAGCGGCCAAGCCTACAATGAGCAGTTCTTC; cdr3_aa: CASSLVGVGSSGQAYNEQFF
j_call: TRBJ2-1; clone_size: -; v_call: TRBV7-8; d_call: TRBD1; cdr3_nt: TGTGCCAGCAGCTTAAGGGACAGGGGGTTCCTCTACAATGAGCAGTTCTTC; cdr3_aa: CASSLRDRGFLYNEQFF
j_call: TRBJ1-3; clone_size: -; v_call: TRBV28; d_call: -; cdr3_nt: TGTGCCAGCAGTTGGCGTGGCCGGGGGGGCTCTGGAAACACCATATATTTT; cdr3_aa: CASSWRGRGGSGNTIYF
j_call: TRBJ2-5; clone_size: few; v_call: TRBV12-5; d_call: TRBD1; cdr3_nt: TGTGCTAGTGGTCAACAGACAGGGCCCCAAGAGACCCAGTACTTC; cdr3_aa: CASGQQTGPQETQYF
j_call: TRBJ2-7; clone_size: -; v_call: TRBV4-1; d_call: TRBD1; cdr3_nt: TGCGCCAGCAGCCAAGGACAGGGGGAGGGATACGAGCAGTACTTC; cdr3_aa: CASSQGQGEGYEQYF
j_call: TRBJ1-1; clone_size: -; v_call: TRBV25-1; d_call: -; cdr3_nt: TGTGCCAGCAGTGAGGCAAAAGGGGTCACTGAAGCTTTCTTT; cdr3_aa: CASSEAKGVTEAFF
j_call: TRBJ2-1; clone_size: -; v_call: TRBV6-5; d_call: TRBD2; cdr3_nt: TGTGCCAGCACGGGGGAGGGACACAATGAGCAGTTCTTC; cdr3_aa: CASTGEGHNEQFF
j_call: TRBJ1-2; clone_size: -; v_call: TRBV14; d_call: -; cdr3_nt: TGTGCCAGCAGTGAGGGAACCTCTAACTATGGCTACACCTTC; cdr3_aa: CASSEGTSNYGYTF
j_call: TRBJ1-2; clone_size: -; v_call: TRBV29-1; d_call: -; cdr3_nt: TGCAGCGTTGTGGTTCAGGGACTCTATGGCTACACCTTC; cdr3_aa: CSVVVQGLYGYTF
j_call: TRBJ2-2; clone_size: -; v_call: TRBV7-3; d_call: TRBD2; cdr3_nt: TGTGCCAGCAGCCAAGTAGCGGGAGGGACCGGGGAGCTGTTTTTT; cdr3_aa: CASSQVAGGTGELFF
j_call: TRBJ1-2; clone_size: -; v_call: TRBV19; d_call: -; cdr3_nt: TGTGCCAGTAGTATAGCTGGCGGGAGCTCGCGATATGGCTACACCTTC; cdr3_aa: CASSIAGGSSRYGYTF
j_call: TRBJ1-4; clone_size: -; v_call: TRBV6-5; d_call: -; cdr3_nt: TGTGCCAGCAGTCCACTCTCCGGTGGGGAAAAACTGTTTTTT; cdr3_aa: CASSPLSGGEKLFF
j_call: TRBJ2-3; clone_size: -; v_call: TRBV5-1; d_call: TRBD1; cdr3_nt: TGCGCCAGCAGCTTGGCACAGGGGGGTTCAGATACGCAGTATTTT; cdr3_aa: CASSLAQGGSDTQYF
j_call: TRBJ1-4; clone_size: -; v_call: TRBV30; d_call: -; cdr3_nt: TGTGCCTGGAGTGTGGGGGGGAGTAATGAAAAACTGTTTTTT; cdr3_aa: CAWSVGGSNEKLFF
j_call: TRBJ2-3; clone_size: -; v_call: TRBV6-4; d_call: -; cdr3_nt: TGTGCCAGCAGTAGCGGGAGCACAGATACGCAGTATTTT; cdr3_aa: CASSSGSTDTQYF
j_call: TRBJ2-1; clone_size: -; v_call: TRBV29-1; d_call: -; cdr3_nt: TGCAGCGTGGGTCCACGGGGTTCCTACAATGAGCAGTTCTTC; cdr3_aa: CSVGPRGSYNEQFF
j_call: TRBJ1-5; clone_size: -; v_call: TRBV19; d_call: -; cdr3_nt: TGTGCCAGTGGGGAGGCTGATCAGCCCCAGCATTTT; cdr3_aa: CASGEADQPQHF
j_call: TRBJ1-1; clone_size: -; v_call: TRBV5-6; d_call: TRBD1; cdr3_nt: TGTGCCAGCAGCTACGACAGGGGCCTGAATACTGAAGCTTTCTTT; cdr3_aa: CASSYDRGLNTEAFF
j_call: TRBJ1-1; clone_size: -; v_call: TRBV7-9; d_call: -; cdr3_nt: TGTGCCAGCAGCTTAGACTTATCCTGGAACACTGAAGCTTTCTTT; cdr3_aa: CASSLDLSWNTEAFF
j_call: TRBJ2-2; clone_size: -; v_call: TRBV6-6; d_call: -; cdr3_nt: TGTGCCAGCAGTTACTCGACAGGGAACACCGGGGAGCTGTTTTTT; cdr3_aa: CASSYSTGNTGELFF
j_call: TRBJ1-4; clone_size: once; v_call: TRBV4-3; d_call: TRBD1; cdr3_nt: TGCGCCAGCAGTCGGGACAGATACATTGAAAAACTGTTTTTT; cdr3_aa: CASSRDRYIEKLFF
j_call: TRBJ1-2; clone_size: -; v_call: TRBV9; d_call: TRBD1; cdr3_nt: TGTGCCAGCAGCGTCGACAGGGGCGGCTATGGCTACACCTTC; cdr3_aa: CASSVDRGGYGYTF
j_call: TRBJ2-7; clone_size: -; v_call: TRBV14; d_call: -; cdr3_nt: TGTGCCAGCAGCGAAGTTGGGCTCACGAGCTCCTACGAGCAGTACTTC; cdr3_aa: CASSEVGLTSSYEQYF
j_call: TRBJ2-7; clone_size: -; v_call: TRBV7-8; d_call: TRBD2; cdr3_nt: TGTGCCAGCAGCTTAAGACCGGTTGTTAAGGGAGGGAGCTCCTACGAGCAGTACTTC; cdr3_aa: CASSLRPVVKGGSSYEQYF
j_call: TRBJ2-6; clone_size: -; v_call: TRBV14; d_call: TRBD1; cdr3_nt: TGTGCCAGCAGCCAACGACAGGGCCAGGGAGGGGCCAACGTCCTGACTTTC; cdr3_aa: CASSQRQGQGGANVLTF
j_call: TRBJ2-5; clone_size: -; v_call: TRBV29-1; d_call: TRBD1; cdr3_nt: TGCAGCGTTACCGGGACAGGGGGTTTAGAGACCCAGTACTTC; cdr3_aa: CSVTGTGGLETQYF